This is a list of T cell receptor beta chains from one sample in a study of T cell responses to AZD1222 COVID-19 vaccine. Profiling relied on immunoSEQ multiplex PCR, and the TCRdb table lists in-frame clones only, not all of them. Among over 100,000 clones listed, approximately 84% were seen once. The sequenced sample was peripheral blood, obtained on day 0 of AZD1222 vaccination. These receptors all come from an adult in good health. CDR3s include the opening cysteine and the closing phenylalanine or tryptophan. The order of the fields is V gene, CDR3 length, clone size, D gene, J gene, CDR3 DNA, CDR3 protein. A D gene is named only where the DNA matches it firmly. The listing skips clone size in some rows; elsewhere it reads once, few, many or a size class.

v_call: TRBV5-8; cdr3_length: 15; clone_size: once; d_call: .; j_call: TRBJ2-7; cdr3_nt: TGTGCCAGCGATGTAAGTTCCGACAACTCCTACGAGCAGTACTTC; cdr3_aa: CASDVSSDNSYEQYF
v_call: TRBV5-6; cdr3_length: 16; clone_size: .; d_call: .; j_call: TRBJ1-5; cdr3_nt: TGTGCCAGCAGCGAACGTTCAGGGCATTTAGATCAGCCCCAGCATTTT; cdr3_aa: CASSERSGHLDQPQHF
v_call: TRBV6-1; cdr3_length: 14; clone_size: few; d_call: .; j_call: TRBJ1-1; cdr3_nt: TGTGCCAGCAGTGATCCCGCACCGCAGATATGGGCTTTCTTT; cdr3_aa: CASSDPAPQIWAFF
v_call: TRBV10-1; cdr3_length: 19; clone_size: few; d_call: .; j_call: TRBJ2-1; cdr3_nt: TGCGCCAGCACCCGACAGGGTCAAACTAGCGGACATGGCTACAATGAGCAGTTCTTC; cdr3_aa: CASTRQGQTSGHGYNEQFF
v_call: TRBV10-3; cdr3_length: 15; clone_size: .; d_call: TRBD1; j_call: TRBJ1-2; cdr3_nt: TGTGCCATCAGGGAAGGGGACAGGGGGACCTATGGCTACACCTTC; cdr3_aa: CAIREGDRGTYGYTF
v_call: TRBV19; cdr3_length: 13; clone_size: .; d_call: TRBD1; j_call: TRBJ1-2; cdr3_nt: TGTGCCAGTAGGTCAGGGGGCGCGAATGGCTACACCTTC; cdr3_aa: CASRSGGANGYTF
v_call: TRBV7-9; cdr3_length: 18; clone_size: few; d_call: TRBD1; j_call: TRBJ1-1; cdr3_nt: TGTGCCAGCAGCTCAACCGAAGGAGGACAGGGGTTAGGGACTGAAGCTTTCTTT; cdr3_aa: CASSSTEGGQGLGTEAFF
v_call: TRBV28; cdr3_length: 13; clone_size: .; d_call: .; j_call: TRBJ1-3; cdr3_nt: TGTGCCAGCAGTTTATACAGTCAAAACACCATATATTTT; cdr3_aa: CASSLYSQNTIYF
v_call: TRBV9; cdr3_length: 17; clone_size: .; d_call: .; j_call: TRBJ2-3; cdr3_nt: TGTGCCAGCAGCGTAACTCTAGGGGACACTCGTGCAGATACGCAGTATTTT; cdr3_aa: CASSVTLGDTRADTQYF
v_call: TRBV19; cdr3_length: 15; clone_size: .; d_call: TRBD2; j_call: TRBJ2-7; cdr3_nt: TGTGCCAGTAGCCTCGACTGGGGGGGATACTACGAGCAGTACTTC; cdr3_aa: CASSLDWGGYYEQYF
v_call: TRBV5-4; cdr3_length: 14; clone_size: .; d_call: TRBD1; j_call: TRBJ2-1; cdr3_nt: TGTGCCAGCAGCTACAGGGGGCTCGGCAATGAGCAGTTCTTC; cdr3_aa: CASSYRGLGNEQFF
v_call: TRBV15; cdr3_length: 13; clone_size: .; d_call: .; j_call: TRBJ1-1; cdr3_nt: TGTGCCACCAGCAGTGACCCGAACACTGAAGCTTTCTTT; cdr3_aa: CATSSDPNTEAFF
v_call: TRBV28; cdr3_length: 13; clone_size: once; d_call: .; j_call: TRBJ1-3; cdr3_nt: TGTGCCGGGACCCAGGGGACTGGAAACACCATATATTTT; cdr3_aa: CAGTQGTGNTIYF
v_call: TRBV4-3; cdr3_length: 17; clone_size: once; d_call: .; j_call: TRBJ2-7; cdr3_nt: TGCGCCAGCAGCCAAGAAGGTAGCGGATCCCCGTACTACGAGCAGTACTTC; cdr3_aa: CASSQEGSGSPYYEQYF
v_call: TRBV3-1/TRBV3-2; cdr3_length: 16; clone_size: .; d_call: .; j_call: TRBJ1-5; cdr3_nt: TGTGCCAGCAGCCAAGATCCGACCAATCTTGGTCAGCCCCAGCATTTT; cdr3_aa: CASSQDPTNLGQPQHF
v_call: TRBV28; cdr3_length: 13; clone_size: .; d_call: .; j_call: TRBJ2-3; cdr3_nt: TGTGCCAGCACCCCCGGGGGAACAGATACGCAGTATTTT; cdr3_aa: CASTPGGTDTQYF
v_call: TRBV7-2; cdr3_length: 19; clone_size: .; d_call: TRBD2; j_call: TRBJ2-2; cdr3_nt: TGTGCCAGCAGCTCCCGAATGGGGGCGACTAGCGGGAACACCGGGGAGCTGTTTTTT; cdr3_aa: CASSSRMGATSGNTGELFF
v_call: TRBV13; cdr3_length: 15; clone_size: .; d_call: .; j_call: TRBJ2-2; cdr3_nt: TGTGCCAGCAGGGGCCAGGGAGAGGACACCGGGGAGCTGTTTTTT; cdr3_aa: CASRGQGEDTGELFF
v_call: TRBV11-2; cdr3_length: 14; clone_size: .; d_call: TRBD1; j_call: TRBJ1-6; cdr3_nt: TGTGCCAGCAGCTACACCGGACAGGGATCACCCCTCCACTTT; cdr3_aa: CASSYTGQGSPLHF
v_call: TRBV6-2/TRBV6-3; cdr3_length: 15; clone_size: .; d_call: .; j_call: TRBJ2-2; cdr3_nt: TGTGCCAGCAGTCCGCTCGGGGGCCTCACCGGGGAGCTGTTTTTT; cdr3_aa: CASSPLGGLTGELFF
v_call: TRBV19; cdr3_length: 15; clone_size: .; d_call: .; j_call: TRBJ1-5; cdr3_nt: TGTGCCAGTAGTATTTTCGGGTCGAGCAATCAGCCCCAGCATTTT; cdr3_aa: CASSIFGSSNQPQHF
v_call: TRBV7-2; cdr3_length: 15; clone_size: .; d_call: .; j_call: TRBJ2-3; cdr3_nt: TGTGCCAGCAGCGCCCAAGTTGGACAAACAGATACGCAGTATTTT; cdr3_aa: CASSAQVGQTDTQYF
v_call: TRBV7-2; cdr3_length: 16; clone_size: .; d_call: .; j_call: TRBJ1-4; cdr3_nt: TGTGCCAGCAGCCCCGGGGCGGTTGCAACTAATGAAAAACTGTTTTTT; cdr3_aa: CASSPGAVATNEKLFF
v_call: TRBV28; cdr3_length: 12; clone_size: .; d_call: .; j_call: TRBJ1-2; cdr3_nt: TGTGCCAGCAAGCGGGGACTCAATGGCTACACCTTC; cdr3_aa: CASKRGLNGYTF
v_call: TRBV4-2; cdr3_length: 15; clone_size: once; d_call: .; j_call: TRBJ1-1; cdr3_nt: TGTGCCAGCAGCCAAGATCTTGCCGCGAGAACTGAAGCTTTCTTT; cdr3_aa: CASSQDLAARTEAFF
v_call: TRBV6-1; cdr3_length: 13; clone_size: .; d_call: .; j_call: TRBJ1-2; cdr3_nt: TGTGCCAGCAGTGAACAGGGTGACTATGGCTACACCTTC; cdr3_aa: CASSEQGDYGYTF
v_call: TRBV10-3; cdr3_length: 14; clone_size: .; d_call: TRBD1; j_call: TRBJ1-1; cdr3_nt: TGTGCCATCACCCGACAGGGAACGGGAACTGAAGCTTTCTTT; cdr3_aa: CAITRQGTGTEAFF
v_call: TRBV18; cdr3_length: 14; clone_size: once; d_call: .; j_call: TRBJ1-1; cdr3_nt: TGTGCCAGCCAAGGTACACAGGTAAACACTGAAGCTTTCTTT; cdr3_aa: CASQGTQVNTEAFF
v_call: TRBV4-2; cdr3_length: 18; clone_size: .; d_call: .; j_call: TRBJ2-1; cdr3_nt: TGTGCCAGCAGCCAAGAAGGAGGGAGCCACGGGTCCTACAATGAGCAGTTCTTC; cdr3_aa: CASSQEGGSHGSYNEQFF
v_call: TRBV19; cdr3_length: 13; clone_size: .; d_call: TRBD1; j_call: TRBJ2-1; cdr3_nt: TGTGCCAGTAGTTTAGACAGGGGGGTTGAGCAGTTCTTC; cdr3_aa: CASSLDRGVEQFF
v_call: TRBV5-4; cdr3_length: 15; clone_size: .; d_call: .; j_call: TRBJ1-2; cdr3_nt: TGTGCCAGCAGCTTGGATGGTGGGGTAGGGGGTGGCTACACCTTC; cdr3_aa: CASSLDGGVGGGYTF
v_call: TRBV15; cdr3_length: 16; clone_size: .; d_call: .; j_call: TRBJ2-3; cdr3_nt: TGTGCCACCAGCAGAGATCCCGGCGTAACCACAGATACGCAGTATTTT; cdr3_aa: CATSRDPGVTTDTQYF
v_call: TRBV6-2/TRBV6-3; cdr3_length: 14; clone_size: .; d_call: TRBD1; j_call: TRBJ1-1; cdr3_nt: TGTGCCAGCAGCGCCGACAGGGAAAACACTGAAGCTTTCTTT; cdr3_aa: CASSADRENTEAFF
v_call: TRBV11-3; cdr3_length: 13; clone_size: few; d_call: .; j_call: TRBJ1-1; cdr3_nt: TGTGCCAGCAGCTTAGGGGATTTCACTGAAGCTTTCTTT; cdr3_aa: CASSLGDFTEAFF
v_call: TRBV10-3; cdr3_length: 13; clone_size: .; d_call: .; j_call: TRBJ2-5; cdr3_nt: TGTGCCATCACGTCGGACACCCAAGAGACCCAGTACTTC; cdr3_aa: CAITSDTQETQYF
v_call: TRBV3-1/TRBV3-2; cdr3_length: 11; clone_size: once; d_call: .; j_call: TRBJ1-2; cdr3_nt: TGTGCCAGCAGCTTAAATTTGGGCTACACCTTC; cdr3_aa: CASSLNLGYTF
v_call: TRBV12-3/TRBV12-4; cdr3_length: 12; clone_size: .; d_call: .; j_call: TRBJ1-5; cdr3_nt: TGTGCCAGCAGTCCCGATAATCAGCCCCAGCATTTT; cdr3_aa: CASSPDNQPQHF
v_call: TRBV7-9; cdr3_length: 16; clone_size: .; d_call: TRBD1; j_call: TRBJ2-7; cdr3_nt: TGTGCCAGCAGCTTAGCGGTGACAGGGGGGGATTACGAGCAGTACTTC; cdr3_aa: CASSLAVTGGDYEQYF
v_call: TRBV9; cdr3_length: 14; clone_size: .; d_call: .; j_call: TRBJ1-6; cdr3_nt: TGTGCCAGCAGCTCAGGACAGCGTAATTCACCCCTCCACTTT; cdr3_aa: CASSSGQRNSPLHF
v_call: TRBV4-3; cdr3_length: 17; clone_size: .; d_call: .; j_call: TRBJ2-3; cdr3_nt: TGCGCCAGCAGCCAAGTTACTAGCTCCTCTAGCACAGATACGCAGTATTTT; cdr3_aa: CASSQVTSSSSTDTQYF
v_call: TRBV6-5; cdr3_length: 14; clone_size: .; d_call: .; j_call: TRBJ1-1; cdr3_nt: TGTGCCAGCAGTTGGTCCACGACAGGCTCTGAAGCTTTCTTT; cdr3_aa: CASSWSTTGSEAFF
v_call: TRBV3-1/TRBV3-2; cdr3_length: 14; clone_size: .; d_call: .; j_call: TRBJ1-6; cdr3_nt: TGTGCCAGCAGCCAACAAAGCACTAATTCACCCCTCCACTTT; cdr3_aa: CASSQQSTNSPLHF
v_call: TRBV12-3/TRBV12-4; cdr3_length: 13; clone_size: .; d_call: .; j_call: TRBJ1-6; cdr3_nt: TGTGCCAGCAGTCAGGGGCGCTCTTCACCCCTCCACTTT; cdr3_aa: CASSQGRSSPLHF
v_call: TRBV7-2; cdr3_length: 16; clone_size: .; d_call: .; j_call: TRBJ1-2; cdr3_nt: TGTGCCAGCAGCTCCCCGGGACGTCCTACAAACTATGGCTACACCTTC; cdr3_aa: CASSSPGRPTNYGYTF
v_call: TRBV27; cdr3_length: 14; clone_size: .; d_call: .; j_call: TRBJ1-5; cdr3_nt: TGTGCCAGCAGTTTGGGTTCTGGGTATCAGCCCCAGCATTTT; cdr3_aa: CASSLGSGYQPQHF
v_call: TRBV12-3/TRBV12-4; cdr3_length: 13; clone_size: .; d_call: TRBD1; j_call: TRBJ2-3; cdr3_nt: TGTGCCAGCAAAGACAGGGGAACAGATACGCAGTATTTT; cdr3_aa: CASKDRGTDTQYF
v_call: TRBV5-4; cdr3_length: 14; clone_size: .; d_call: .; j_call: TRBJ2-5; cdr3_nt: TGTGCCAGCAGCCCGGCAGGGGCAGGTGAGACCCAGTACTTC; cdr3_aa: CASSPAGAGETQYF
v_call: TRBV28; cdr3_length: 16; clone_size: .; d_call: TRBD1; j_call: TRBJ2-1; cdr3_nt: TGTGCCAGCAGTGGGACAGGGGCTAGCGCCTACAATGAGCAGTTCTTC; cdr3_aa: CASSGTGASAYNEQFF
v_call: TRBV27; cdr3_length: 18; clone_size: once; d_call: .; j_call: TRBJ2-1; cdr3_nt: TGTGCCAGCAGCCCTAAACATAAGAGCCCCCTATTCCACAATGAGCAGTTCTTC; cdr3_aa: CASSPKHKSPLFHNEQFF
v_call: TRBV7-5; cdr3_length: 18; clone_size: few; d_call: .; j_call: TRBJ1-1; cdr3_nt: TGTGCCAGAAGCAATAATCCGGGACAGGGGGGAATGAACACTGAAGCTTTCTTT; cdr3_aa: CARSNNPGQGGMNTEAFF
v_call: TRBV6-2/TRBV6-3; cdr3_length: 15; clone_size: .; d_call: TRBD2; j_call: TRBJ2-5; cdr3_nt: TGTGCCAGCAGCCCGACTAGCGGGGGGGCGGAGACCCAGTACTTC; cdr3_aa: CASSPTSGGAETQYF
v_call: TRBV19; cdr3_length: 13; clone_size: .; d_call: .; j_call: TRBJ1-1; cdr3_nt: TGTGCCAGTAACACCCCGGTTGGCACTGAAGCTTTCTTT; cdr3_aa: CASNTPVGTEAFF
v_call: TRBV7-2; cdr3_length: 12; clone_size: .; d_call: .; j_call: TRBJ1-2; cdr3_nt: TGTGCCAGCAGCTTAGACGGCTATGGCTACACCTTC; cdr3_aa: CASSLDGYGYTF
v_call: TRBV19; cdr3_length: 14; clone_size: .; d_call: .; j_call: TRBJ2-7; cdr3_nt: TGTGCCAGTAAGGACAGTTTGAGCTCCTACGAGCAGTACTTC; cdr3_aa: CASKDSLSSYEQYF
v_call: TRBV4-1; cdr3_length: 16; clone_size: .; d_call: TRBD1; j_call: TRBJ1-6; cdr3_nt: TGCGCCAGCAGCCAAGGGCAGGGGGTCAGAGATTCACCCCTCCACTTT; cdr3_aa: CASSQGQGVRDSPLHF